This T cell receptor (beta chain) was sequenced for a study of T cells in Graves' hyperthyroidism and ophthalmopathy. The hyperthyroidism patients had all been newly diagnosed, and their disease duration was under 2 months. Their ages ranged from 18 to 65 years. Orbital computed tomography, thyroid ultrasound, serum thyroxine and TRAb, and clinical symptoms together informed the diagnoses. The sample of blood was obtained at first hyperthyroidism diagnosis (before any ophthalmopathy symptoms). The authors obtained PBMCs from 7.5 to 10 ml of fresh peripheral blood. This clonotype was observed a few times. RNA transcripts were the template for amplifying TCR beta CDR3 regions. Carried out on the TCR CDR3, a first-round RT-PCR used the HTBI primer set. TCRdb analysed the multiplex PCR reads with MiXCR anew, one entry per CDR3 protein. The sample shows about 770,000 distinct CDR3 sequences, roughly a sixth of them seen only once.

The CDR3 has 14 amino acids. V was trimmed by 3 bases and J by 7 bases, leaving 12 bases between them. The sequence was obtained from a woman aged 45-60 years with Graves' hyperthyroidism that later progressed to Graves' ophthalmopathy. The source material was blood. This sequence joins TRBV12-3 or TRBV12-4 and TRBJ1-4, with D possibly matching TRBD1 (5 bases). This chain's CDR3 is CASSLSRGIEKLFF. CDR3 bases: TGTGCCAGCAGTTTGTCAAGGGGAATTGAAAAACTGTTTTTT.